Below are 9 T cell receptor beta chains sequenced from a single sample in a study of blood T cell repertoires in COVID-19. The table came from immunoSEQ multiplex PCR; TCRdb's copy has only in-frame clones and leaves some out. The table lists 350,000 to 450,000 clones, about 88% of them singletons. The sample was PBMCs or T cells enriched from blood (not recorded which). The receptors originated from a woman aged 18-30 years who had been exposed to COVID-19.

The genes are TRBV7-9 and TRBJ1-3, with a weak D call TRBD1 (5 bases). Germline CDR1 SEHNR, CDR2 FQNEAQ (reference sequence). The CDR3 spans 11 residues. V was pared by 10 bases and J by 8 bases, with 12 bases between. The CDR3 region has the DNA TGTGCCACGAGCGGGACGGACACCATATATTTT. Protein product: CATSGTDTIYF.

The V and J genes are TRBV4-1 and TRBJ2-5, with 9 positions matching TRBD1. V was pared by 3 bases and J by 4 bases, with 6 bases of the junction left unmatched. This CDR3 has 15 amino acids. CDR1 and CDR2 (germline): MGHRA, YSYEKL. The CDR3 loop is CASSQGQGQRETQYF. In DNA form, the CDR3 reads TGCGCCAGCAGCCAGGGACAGGGACAGAGAGAGACCCAGTACTTC.

This chain uses TRBV7-2 with TRBJ1-3; D is possibly TRBD1 (6 bases). Trimming left V 4 bases short and J 2 bases short, with 9 bases between. This CDR3 spans 14 amino acids. The germline CDR1 and CDR2 sequences are SGHTA and FQGNSA. In nucleotides, the CDR3 is TGTGCCAGCAGCTCTACAGGGACTGGAAACACCATATATTTT. It translates to CASSSTGTGNTIYF.

V gene TRBV19 combines with J gene TRBJ1-1; 8 bases match TRBD1. This CDR3 is built from 14 residues. Trimming cost V 5 bases and J 4 bases; bases outside gene matches: 6. CDR1 is LNHDA and CDR2 is SQIVND in the germline V gene (reference sequence). The CDR3 is CASSPGGLGTEAFF. The CDR3 DNA follows: TGTGCCAGTAGTCCAGGGGGCTTGGGCACTGAAGCTTTCTTT.

The rearrangement uses TRBV15 and TRBJ1-1; possible D gene TRBD1, 6 bases. Germline lookup yields CDR1 LNHNV and CDR2 YYDKDF (reference sequence). This CDR3 comprises 15 residues. Trimming took off 0 bases at V and 0 bases at J, with 8 bases between the two ends. DNA for the CDR3: TGTGCCACCAGCAGAGAGGGACACTTGAACACTGAAGCTTTCTTT. Translation gives CATSREGHLNTEAFF.

The V call is TRBV7-2, the J call TRBJ2-3; D may be TRBD1 or TRBD2 (6 bases each). The CDR3 loop spans 15 amino acids. Germline V gene data show CDR1 as SGHTA and CDR2 as FQGNSA. Trimming pared 5 bases from V and 0 bases from J, leaving 12 bases between. CDR3 in amino acids: CASSLGGPSTDTQYF. CDR3 DNA: TGTGCCAGCAGCCTAGGGGGGCCAAGCACAGATACGCAGTATTTT.

The chain is built from TRBV18 and TRBJ2-1; 10 positions match TRBD1. CDR3 length equals 16 residues. V dropped 5 bases and J dropped 6; count of bases not matched to a gene: 10. Germline CDR1 and CDR2: KGHSH and LQKENI. CDR3 sequence (DNA): TGTGCCAGCTCAAGTGTGGCGGGGACAGGGGTCAATGAGCAGTTCTTC. Translating gives CASSSVAGTGVNEQFF.

About this clone: A junction boundary mismatches the germline segment, possibly from a read error. The chain couples TRBV2 to TRBJ2-7, with 9 nucleotides matching TRBD1. This CDR3 contains 18 residues. CDR1 is SNHLY and CDR2 is FYNNEI in the germline V gene. CDR3 region: CARSEGLKKTGGFYEQYF. The DNA of the CDR3 is TGTGCCAGAAGTGAAGGATTGAAGAAAACAGGGGGCTTCTACGAGCAGTACTTC.

J is TRBJ2-7 and V is TRBV30, with 7 nucleotides matching TRBD2. The CDR3 length is 12 residues. Germline lookup yields CDR1 GTSNPN and CDR2 SVGIG (reference sequence). The CDR3 loop is CGGSSGPYEQYF. CDR3 DNA sequence: TGTGGTGGATCTAGCGGACCCTACGAGCAGTACTTC.